The clone carrying this TCR beta chain showed up just once. V lost 3 bases to trimming and J lost 4 bases; unmatched junction nucleotides: 7. The CDR3 is made up of 16 amino acids. Germline loops: CDR1 LNHDA, CDR2 SQIVND (reference sequence). The authors' processing: Estimated nucleated cell counts came from reference gene primer amplification. Here immunoSEQ multiplex PCR was the method, and the copy in TCRdb shows in-frame clones only, minus some. V and J calls plus clone size are reproduced from that table; the DNA served to infer D and trimming. This table has 130,000 to 150,000 clones, roughly 80% appearing once. The data originate from a study of blood T cell repertoires in COVID-19. As for the study in general: Spain, Italy and the United States supplied samples that represented acute and convalescent COVID-19. PBMCs, B-cell-depleted T cells, or T cells provided the cDNA or gDNA that made up the material.

The chain links TRBV19 to TRBJ2-1, with 9 bases that match TRBD1. This TCR was sampled from a human donor with acute or convalescent COVID-19. The donor label of this sample is uncertain. Sequencing used peripheral blood. CDR3 DNA sequence: TGTGCCAGTAGTATGGACCGGGACAGGGTATACAATGAGCAGTTCTTC. This gives the protein CASSMDRDRVYNEQFF. Combining the CDR3 with reference TRBV19 and TRBJ2-1 gives the whole variable domain DGGITQSPKYLFRKEGQNVTLSCEQNLNHDAMYWYRQDPGQGLRLIYYSQIVNDFQKGDIAEGYSVSREKKESFPLTVTSAQKNPTAFYLCASSMDRDRVYNEQFFGPGTRLTVL.